The text below deals with one T cell receptor (beta chain). Under the authors' procedure: Amplification of reference gene primers provided the estimated nucleated cell counts. The assay was immunoSEQ multiplex PCR, and TCRdb's table has in-frame clones only and misses some. V, J and clone size are taken as reported in that table, and D and trimming were inferred from the DNA itself. The sample consists of some 180,000 clones, 70% to 80% of them appearing once. The record originates from a study of blood T cell repertoires in COVID-19. Study at large: Samples of COVID-19 (acute and convalescent) were obtained from the United States, Italy and Spain. In each case, the material was cDNA or gDNA derived from T cells, B-cell-depleted T cells, or PBMCs.

The CDR3 covers 13 residues. Germline CDR1 is SQVTM and CDR2 is ANQGSEA. With 4 bases clipped from V and 2 bases from J, the junction kept 5 bases outside the gene matches. This receptor was obtained from a woman aged 45 to 65 with active or convalescent COVID-19. Material for sequencing was peripheral blood. The chain links TRBV29-1 to TRBJ2-7; TRBD1 matches 7 bases. CDR3 in DNA: TGCAGCGTTGGGACAGGCCTAACCTACGAGCAGTACTTC. Translated, it gives CSVGTGLTYEQYF.